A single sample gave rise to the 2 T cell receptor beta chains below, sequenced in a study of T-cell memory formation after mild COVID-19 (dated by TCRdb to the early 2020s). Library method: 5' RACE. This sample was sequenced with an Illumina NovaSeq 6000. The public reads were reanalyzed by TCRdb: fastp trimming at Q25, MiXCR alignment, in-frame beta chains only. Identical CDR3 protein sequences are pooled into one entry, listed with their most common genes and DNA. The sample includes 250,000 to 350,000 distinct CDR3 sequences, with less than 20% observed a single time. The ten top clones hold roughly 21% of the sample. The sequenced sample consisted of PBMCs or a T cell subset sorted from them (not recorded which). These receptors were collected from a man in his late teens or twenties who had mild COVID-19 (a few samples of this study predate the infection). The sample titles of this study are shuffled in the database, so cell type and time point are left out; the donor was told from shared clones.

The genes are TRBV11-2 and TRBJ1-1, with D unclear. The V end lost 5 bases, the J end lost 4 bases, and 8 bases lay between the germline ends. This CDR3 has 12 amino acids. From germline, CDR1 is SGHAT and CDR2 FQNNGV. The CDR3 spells CASSTHSTEAFF. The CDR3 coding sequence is TGTGCCAGCAGCACCCATAGCACTGAAGCTTTCTTT.

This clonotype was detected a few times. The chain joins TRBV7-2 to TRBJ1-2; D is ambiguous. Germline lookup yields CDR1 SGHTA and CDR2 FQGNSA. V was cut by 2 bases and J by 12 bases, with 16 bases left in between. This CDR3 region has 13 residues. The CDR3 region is CASSLRVDYENTF. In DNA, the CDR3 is TGTGCCAGCAGCTTAAGGGTAGATTACGAAAACACCTTC.